The 22 T cell receptor beta chains below were found in one sample sequenced in a study of blood T cell repertoires in COVID-19. The assay was immunoSEQ multiplex PCR, and TCRdb's table has in-frame clones only and misses some. The table has about 160,000 clones, more than 75% seen once; the top ten hold around 0.63%. Sample: peripheral blood. These receptor sequences come from a man in his 60s with COVID-19, enrolled during active disease.

A single count supports this clone. The chain carries TRBV30 and TRBJ2-2, with D possibly being TRBD2 (6 bases). The CDR3 length is 14 residues. V dropped 4 bases and J dropped 0 bases, with 9 bases sitting between them. The germline V gene encodes CDR1 GTSNPN and CDR2 SVGIG (reference sequence). CDR3 in DNA: TGTGCCTGGATTACGGGGGCGAACACCGGGGAGCTGTTTTTT. Translating gives CAWITGANTGELFF.

The rearrangement links TRBV29-1 to TRBJ1-2, with a weak D call TRBD1 (6 bases). Germline values: CDR1 SQVTM, CDR2 ANQGSEA. The CDR3 runs to 15 residues. V lost 4 bases to trimming and J lost 2 bases, with 17 bases between them. The CDR3: CSVGPGQPQNYGYTF. CDR3 nucleotides: TGCAGCGTTGGGCCCGGACAGCCACAAAACTATGGCTACACCTTC.

V is TRBV24-1 and J is TRBJ2-2, with 8 positions matching TRBD2. Germline assignment: CDR1 KGHDR and CDR2 SFDVKD. The V and J ends lost 4 bases and 5 bases, in that order; junction bases with no gene match: 5. CDR3 length: 15 residues. CDR3 bases: TGTGCCACCAGTGAGGCGGGAGGAGGGACCGGGGAGCTGTTTTTT. This sequence encodes CATSEAGGGTGELFF.

This clone appeared once. This sample includes further DNA sequences coding for the same CDR3. The V call is TRBV19, the J call TRBJ1-2; D may be TRBD1 (5 bases). The CDR3 totals 12 residues. Germline V gene lookup returns CDR1 LNHDA and CDR2 SQIVND (reference sequence). The ends were cut back, 5 bases at V and 2 bases at J, with 6 bases in the middle. This CDR3 reads CASSPGNYGYTF. The CDR3 DNA reads TGTGCCAGTAGTCCAGGGAACTATGGCTACACCTTC.

The chain uses TRBV27 and TRBJ1-5; D call uncertain. This CDR3 contains 13 residues. Germline V gene sequence: CDR1 MNHEY, CDR2 SMNVEV (reference sequence). The V gene lost 5 bases and the J gene lost 6 bases, with 11 bases spanning the gap. CDR3 sequence reads: CASSLTVIQPQHF. CDR3 sequence (DNA): TGTGCCAGCAGTCTTACAGTTATTCAGCCCCAGCATTTT.

The J gene is TRBJ2-1, the V gene TRBV7-9; 12 bases are shared with TRBD1. CDR1 is SEHNR and CDR2 is FQNEAQ in the germline V gene (reference sequence). The CDR3 contains 14 residues. V lost 3 bases to trimming and J lost 8 bases; unmatched junction nucleotides: 2. The CDR3 bases are TGTGCCAGCAGCTTGGGACAGGGGGCCGATGAGCAGTTCTTC. This translates into CASSLGQGADEQFF.

J is TRBJ2-7 and V is TRBV7-2; 7 positions match TRBD1. V was clipped by 5 bases and J by 6 bases; unmatched bases: 4. CDR1 and CDR2 from the germline V gene are SGHTA and FQGNSA. The CDR3 has 12 residues. In DNA, the CDR3 is TGTGCCAGCAGCGCAAGACAGGGCGAGCAGTACTTC. Translation: CASSARQGEQYF.

About this clone: Other DNA sequences from this sample encode an identical CDR3 as well. The chain has TRBV6-2 or TRBV6-3 and TRBJ2-4; a possible D gene is TRBD2 (6 bases). The ends were cut back, 4 bases at V and 0 bases at J, with 10 bases in the middle. The CDR3 loop spans 15 amino acids. Germline V CDR1 and CDR2: MNHEY, SVGEGT. CDR3 loop: CASSFRGLAKNIQYF. DNA of the CDR3: TGTGCCAGCAGTTTCCGGGGACTAGCCAAAAACATTCAGTACTTC.

The V gene is TRBV29-1, the J gene TRBJ1-5; D is perhaps TRBD1 (6 bases). CDR1 and CDR2 (germline): SQVTM, ANQGSEA. Trimming shortened V by 4 bases and J by 3 bases, and 13 bases separated the two germline ends. This CDR3 is built from 14 residues. The CDR3 DNA reads as TGCAGCGTTGCGTCGGGACACCCCAATCAGCCCCAGCATTTT. It encodes CSVASGHPNQPQHF. Full variable domain (rest looked up from reference TRBV29-1 and TRBJ1-5): SAVISQKPSRDICQRGTSLTIQCQVDSQVTMMFWYRQQPGQSLTLIATANQGSEATYESGFVIDKFPISRPNLTFSTLTVSNMSPEDSSIYLCSVASGHPNQPQHFGDGTRLSIL.

To note about this clone: Its ends do not fully match the called genes, so a read error is possible. Other DNA sequences of this sample code for an identical CDR3. V usage is TRBV4-3 and J usage is TRBJ1-4; D perhaps matches TRBD1 (5 bases). This CDR3 contains 16 residues. CDR1 and CDR2 (germline): LGHNA, YSLEER. CDR3 DNA sequence: TGCGCCAGCAGCCAGGATATAACGGACACTAACGAAAAACTGTTTTTT. Protein sequence: CASSQDITDTNEKLFF.

This sequence joins TRBV30 and TRBJ1-4, with D perhaps TRBD1 (5 bases). Trimming cost V 0 bases and J 5 bases, with 7 bases left between them. The V gene's germline CDR1 is GTSNPN and CDR2 SVGIG (reference sequence). This CDR3 has 13 residues. CDR3 sequence: CAWSVSGNEKLFF. In DNA, the CDR3 is TGTGCCTGGAGTGTGTCAGGGAATGAAAAACTGTTTTTT.

This clone was recorded only once. The V and J genes are TRBV3-1 (or the pseudogene TRBV3-2) and TRBJ2-1; 11 positions agree with TRBD1. The germline V gene has CDR1 LGHDT and CDR2 YNNKEL (reference sequence). This CDR3 contains 16 residues. V was clipped by 4 bases and J by 6 bases; unmatched bases: 8. CDR3 loop: CASSRFTGQGGNEQFF. CDR3 nucleotides: TGTGCCAGCAGCCGGTTCACGGGACAGGGGGGCAATGAGCAGTTCTTC.

The chain links TRBV11-2 to TRBJ1-2, with TRBD1 matching over 8 bases. Trimming cost V 6 bases and J 5 bases; bases outside gene matches: 8. From germline, CDR1 is SGHAT and CDR2 FQNNGV. The CDR3 is 14 residues long. CDR3 amino acids: CASSLGQGRYGYTF. In nucleotides, the CDR3 is TGTGCCAGCAGTCTTGGACAGGGCCGATATGGCTACACCTTC.

The J gene is TRBJ2-3, the V gene TRBV5-6; TRBD2 matches at 14 bases. Germline V gives CDR1 SGHDT, CDR2 YYEEEE. This CDR3 comprises 16 residues. The junction had 9 bases not matched to a gene; V was cut back by 4 bases and J by 8 bases. The CDR3 nucleotides read TGTGCCAGCAGCAACAGACTAGCGGGAGGGGGAGGTACGCAGTATTTT. Protein product: CASSNRLAGGGGTQYF.

The chain carries TRBV6-6 and TRBJ2-1; D is perhaps TRBD1 (5 bases). CDR1 and CDR2 from the germline V gene are MNHNY and SVGAGI (reference sequence). V gave up 7 bases and J gave up 4 bases, with 14 bases separating them. The CDR3 is 14 residues long. CDR3 nucleotides: TGTGCCAGCAACAAAGAACGACAGTACAATGAGCAGTTCTTC. Translated: CASNKERQYNEQFF.

V usage is TRBV7-2 and J usage is TRBJ1-6; D is uncertain. This CDR3 is built from 16 residues. From germline, CDR1 is SGHTA and CDR2 FQGNSA. Trimming took 4 bases from V and 0 from J, leaving 10 bases between them. CDR3 in DNA: TGTGCCAGCAGCTCTCGCAGAAGCTCCTATAATTCACCCCTCCACTTT. Translated: CASSSRRSSYNSPLHF.

The J gene is TRBJ1-2, the V gene TRBV19; unclear D gene. Germline V gene data show CDR1 as LNHDA and CDR2 as SQIVND (reference sequence). V was cut by 2 bases and J by 0 bases, with 7 bases left in between. The CDR3 is made up of 14 amino acids. The CDR3 protein is CASSIYTANYGYTF. CDR3 DNA: TGTGCCAGTAGTATATATACGGCTAACTATGGCTACACCTTC.

The V gene is TRBV5-6, the J gene TRBJ2-5, with D tentatively TRBD1 (5 bases). V lost 1 base and J 4 bases, leaving 14 bases between the germline ends. CDR1 and CDR2 from the germline V gene are SGHDT and YYEEEE. The CDR3 is 15 amino acids. As DNA, the CDR3 is TGTGCCAGCAGCTTGTCGGTCGGCAGGGTAGAGACCCAGTACTTC. Amino acids: CASSLSVGRVETQYF.

As regards this clone: Additional DNA sequences in this sample encode the identical CDR3. The chain recombines TRBV19 with TRBJ1-5; TRBD1 matches 8 bases. Germline V lookup: CDR1 LNHDA, CDR2 SQIVND (reference sequence). The V segment lost 4 bases and the J segment 2 bases; nucleotides outside the gene matches: 4. The CDR3 spans 15 residues. CDR3 sequence (DNA): TGTGCCAGTAGTACGGACAGGGAGGGCAATCAGCCCCAGCATTTT. Translating gives CASSTDREGNQPQHF.

V usage is TRBV7-2 and J usage is TRBJ1-5; D gene unclear. The CDR3 contains 15 residues. Trimming pared 7 bases from V and 2 bases from J, leaving 15 bases between. The V gene's germline CDR1 is SGHTA and CDR2 FQGNSA. CDR3 amino acids: CASTKSSQGNQPQHF. CDR3 DNA sequence: TGTGCCAGCACGAAAAGCTCCCAGGGCAATCAGCCCCAGCATTTT.

J is TRBJ1-4 and V is TRBV21-1; the D segment call TRBD1 is taken from the table without a DNA check. TRBV21-1 corresponds to a pseudogene. CDR3 size: 16 residues. DNA of the CDR3: TGTGCCAGCAGCAAAGCGCTCACAGGGCTGGATGAAAAACTGTTTTTT. This sequence encodes CASSKALTGLDEKLFF.

The J gene is TRBJ1-5, the V gene TRBV28, with 10 bases matching TRBD1. CDR1 is MDHEN and CDR2 is SYDVKM in the germline V gene. CDR3 length: 15 residues. The trim removed 3 bases at V and 5 bases at J, leaving 4 bases unmatched. The CDR3 DNA follows: TGTGCCAGCAGTTTCTCGGGGACAGGGGATCAGCCCCAGCATTTT. Amino acid sequence: CASSFSGTGDQPQHF.